This TCR beta chain was captured in a study of blood T cell repertoires in COVID-19. Turning to the study itself: There were acute and convalescent COVID-19 samples, and they came from the United States, Italy and Spain. The analysed material was cDNA or gDNA that came from T cells, B-cell-depleted T cells, or PBMCs.

V lost 4 bases to trimming and J lost 1 base; unmatched junction nucleotides: 6. The germline CDR1 and CDR2 sequences are KGHDR and SFDVKD. This CDR3 region has 17 residues. Authors' methods: Using reference gene primer amplification, nucleated cell counts were estimated. Sequencing used immunoSEQ multiplex PCR; TCRdb keeps in-frame clones, though not all of them. The V and J calls and the clone size are those of that table, but D and trimming were determined from the DNA. The profile shows about 210,000 clones, around 80% of them singletons. The chain recombines TRBV24-1 with TRBJ1-3; 10 positions agree with TRBD1. This sequence was found in a woman in her seventies with acute or convalescent COVID-19. Sequencing input: peripheral blood. The CDR3 loop is CATSEMRDRGSGNTIYF. In DNA, the CDR3 is TGTGCCACCAGTGAAATGAGGGACAGGGGATCTGGAAACACCATATATTTT.